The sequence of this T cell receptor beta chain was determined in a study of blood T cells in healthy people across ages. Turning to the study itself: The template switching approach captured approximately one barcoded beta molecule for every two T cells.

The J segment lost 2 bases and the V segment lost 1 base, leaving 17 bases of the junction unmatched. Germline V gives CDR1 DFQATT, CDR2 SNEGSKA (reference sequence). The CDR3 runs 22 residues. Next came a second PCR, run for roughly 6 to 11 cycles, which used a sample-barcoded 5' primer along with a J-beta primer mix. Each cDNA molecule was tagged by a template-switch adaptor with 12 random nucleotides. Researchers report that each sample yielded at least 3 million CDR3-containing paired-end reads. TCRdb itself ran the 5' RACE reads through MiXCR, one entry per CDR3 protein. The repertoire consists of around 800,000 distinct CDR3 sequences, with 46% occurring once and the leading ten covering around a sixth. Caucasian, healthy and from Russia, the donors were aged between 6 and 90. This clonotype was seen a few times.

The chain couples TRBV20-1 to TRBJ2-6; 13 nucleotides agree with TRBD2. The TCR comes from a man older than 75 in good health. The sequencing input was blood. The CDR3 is CSARVGGQGRTSGSPGANVLTF. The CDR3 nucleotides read TGCAGTGCTAGAGTGGGGGGACAGGGACGGACTAGCGGGAGTCCTGGGGCCAACGTCCTGACTTTC.